This TCR beta chain was recorded in a study of T cell changes during pregnancy in multiple sclerosis. Judged by abundance, this clone is medium-sized (0.01 to 0.1%). Repertoires were generated with immunoSEQ multiplex PCR, while TCRdb's copy carries only in-frame clones and drops some. The sample has tens of thousands of clones; about nine tenths are singletons. The sequence was obtained from a female donor with multiple sclerosis, enrolled in a pregnancy study. The source material was CD8+ T cells from peripheral blood mononuclear cells, sampled in the second trimester of pregnancy.

The CDR3 region has the DNA TGTGCCAGCAGCCCCGACCAGGCGAGCACAGATACGCAGTATTTT. Protein: CASSPDQASTDTQYF. This chain connects TRBV5-8 to TRBJ2-3; D is uncertain. CDR1 and CDR2 from the germline V gene are SGHTS and YDEGEE. Trimming took off 4 bases at V and 0 bases at J, with 12 bases between the two ends. The CDR3 totals 15 residues.